This TCR beta chain was retrieved from a study of cytomegalovirus exposure and HLA in healthy donors. Regarding the study as a whole: A later analysis linked 16,951 TCR beta sequences to HLA alleles at 0.05 false discovery rate. Rarity held for most TCR sequences, but there were some public TCRs that occurred in many donors.

Details on this clone: The antigen is not known.

Researchers ran the PCR with 60 Vbeta and 13 Jbeta primers. Measured with immunoSEQ multiplex PCR; TCRdb has only the in-frame clones, and not every one. This table has 110,000 to 150,000 clones, roughly 80% appearing once. The J segment lost 2 bases and the V segment lost 3 bases, leaving 1 base of the junction unmatched. The CDR3 extends over 16 amino acids. The germline CDR1 and CDR2 sequences are SQVTM and ANQGSEA. The gene calls are TRBV29-1 and TRBJ2-1, with 16 positions matching TRBD2. This clonotype was sampled from a woman between 50 and 59 years old in good health and CMV-seronegative. The sample was PBMCs. CDR3 nucleotide sequence: TGCAGCGTTGAGGGGACTAGCGGGGGGGCCTACAATGAGCAGTTCTTC. Translating gives CSVEGTSGGAYNEQFF.